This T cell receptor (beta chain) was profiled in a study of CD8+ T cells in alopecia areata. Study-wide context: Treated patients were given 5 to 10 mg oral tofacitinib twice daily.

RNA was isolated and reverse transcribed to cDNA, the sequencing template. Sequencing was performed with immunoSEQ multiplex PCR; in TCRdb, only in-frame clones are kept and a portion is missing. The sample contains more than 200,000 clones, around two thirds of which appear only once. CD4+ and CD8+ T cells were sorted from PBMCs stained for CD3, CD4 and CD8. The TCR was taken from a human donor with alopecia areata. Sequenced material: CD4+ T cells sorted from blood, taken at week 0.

As DNA, the CDR3 is TGCAGCGTCGCGACTAGCGGGGATTCCTACGAGCAGTACTTC. Translated, it gives CSVATSGDSYEQYF. The chain couples TRBV29-1 to TRBJ2-7; 11 bases map to TRBD2. The V segment lost 6 bases and the J segment 1 base; nucleotides outside the gene matches: 5. The CDR3 is 14 amino acids. Per germline, CDR1 SQVTM and CDR2 ANQGSEA.